The 15 T cell receptor beta chains below come from one sample, sequenced in a study of somatic mutations in cytotoxic T cells in rheumatoid arthritis. Only in-frame clones appear in the TCRdb table, and some are missing; sequencing was by immunoSEQ multiplex PCR. The data contain approximately 5,500 clones, roughly 80% of them singletons. Sample: CD8+ T cells sorted from blood. The origin of the receptors is an adult with rheumatoid arthritis.

The rearrangement uses TRBV9 and TRBJ2-3; no clear D. The CDR3 totals 17 residues. The germline V gene has CDR1 SGDLS and CDR2 YYNGEE. The ends were cut back, 1 base at V and 2 bases at J, with 17 bases in the middle. In DNA, the CDR3 is TGTGCCAGCAGCGTATACGCCCAAATGACTTACACAGATACGCAGTATTTT. It specifies CASSVYAQMTYTDTQYF.

This sequence joins TRBV6-6 and TRBJ1-1; possibly TRBD1 for D (5 bases). The CDR3 extends over 16 amino acids. The ends were cut back, 0 bases at V and 8 bases at J, with 19 bases in the middle. The V gene's germline CDR1 is MNHNY and CDR2 SVGAGI (reference sequence). Here the CDR3 reads CASSYSTYGDADEAFF. The CDR3 DNA is TGTGCCAGCAGTTACTCGACCTACGGGGACGCAGACGAAGCTTTCTTT.

The rearrangement uses TRBV7-8 and TRBJ1-5; D gene unclear. The CDR3 has 16 amino acids. Germline V gene sequence: CDR1 SGHVS, CDR2 FQNEAQ. Trimming removed 1 base at V and 4 bases at J, with 14 bases between. CDR3 bases: TGTGCCAGCAGCTTAGATGTATCTAGTAGTAATCAGCCCCAGCATTTT. Amino acids: CASSLDVSSSNQPQHF.

The chain employs TRBV27 and TRBJ1-5; weak D call: TRBD1 (6 bases). This CDR3 has 14 residues. CDR1 and CDR2 (germline): MNHEY, SMNVEV (reference sequence). The V end lost 2 bases, the J end lost 6 bases, and 11 bases lay between the germline ends. CDR3 in DNA: TGTGCCAGCAGTTTACGGGGGGCCGTTCAGCCCCAGCATTTT. Its protein is CASSLRGAVQPQHF.

This rearrangement joins TRBV12-5 to TRBJ1-2; D gene unclear. The V end lost 0 bases, the J end lost 6 bases, and 11 bases lay between the germline ends. The CDR3 loop spans 14 amino acids. Germline CDR1 reads LGHNT; CDR2 reads FRNRAP. For the CDR3, the DNA is TGTGCTAGTGGTTTGGTAGGGAGTAGTGATGGCTACACCTTC. Its translation is CASGLVGSSDGYTF.

This clone has only one observation. The CDR3 DNA is TGTGCCACCAGCCCACGGAATTACGGAGATACGCAGTATTTT. Encoded protein: CATSPRNYGDTQYF. The rearrangement joins TRBV15 to TRBJ2-3, with D unclear. The ends were cut back, 5 bases at V and 5 bases at J, with 14 bases in the middle. The CDR3 spans 14 residues. Germline CDR1 LNHNV, CDR2 YYDKDF (reference sequence).

This clone was observed a single time. The genes are TRBV5-4 and TRBJ2-7; 9 bases line up with TRBD2. This CDR3 contains 16 residues. Trimming cost V 5 bases and J 5 bases; bases outside gene matches: 14. The germline V gene has CDR1 SGHNT and CDR2 YYREEE (reference sequence). Here the CDR3 reads CASSLYQVRLADEQYF. CDR3 nucleotide sequence: TGTGCCAGCAGTTTATACCAAGTGCGACTAGCGGACGAGCAGTACTTC.

The J gene is TRBJ2-1, the V gene TRBV9; no definite D call. The V and J ends lost 4 bases and 9 bases respectively, with 8 bases between them. This CDR3 comprises 11 residues. Germline V CDR1 and CDR2: SGDLS, YYNGEE. The CDR3 reads CASSKTGEQFF. CDR3 coding DNA: TGTGCCAGCAGCAAGACGGGTGAGCAGTTCTTC. The whole variable domain, remainder taken from reference TRBV9 and TRBJ2-1, is DSGVTQTPKHLITATGQRVTLRCSPRSGDLSVYWYQQSLDQGLQFLIQYYNGEERAKGNILERFSAQQFPDLHSELNLSSLELGDSALYFCASSKTGEQFFGPGTRLTVL.

J is TRBJ1-5 and V is TRBV5-5, with a possible D match to TRBD1 (5 bases). The CDR3 extends over 14 amino acids. Germline-derived CDR1 and CDR2 are SGHKS and YYEKEE (reference sequence). V was shortened by 4 bases and J by 5 bases, with 13 bases between the two germline ends. The CDR3 is CASSPGHDYQPQHF. The CDR3 nucleotides read TGTGCCAGCAGCCCTGGACACGATTATCAGCCCCAGCATTTT. Using reference TRBV5-5 and TRBJ1-5 for the parts outside the CDR3, the full variable domain is DAGVTQSPTHLIKTRGQQVTLRCSPISGHKSVSWYQQVLGQGPQFIFQYYEKEERGRGNFPDRFSARQFPNYSSELNVNALLLGDSALYLCASSPGHDYQPQHFGDGTRLSIL.

The chain combines TRBV7-6 with TRBJ2-5, with D uncertain. The DNA matches TRBJ2-7 better at its end, which makes the J call doubtful. Looked up from germline, CDR1 is SGHVS and CDR2 is FNYEAQ. This CDR3 is built from 15 residues. The CDR3 bases are TGTGCCAGCAGCTTAGTCGGCGCGCGGACCTACGAGCAGTACTTC. Protein: CASSLVGARTYEQYF.

This chain connects TRBV10-3 to TRBJ2-6; D remains ambiguous. Trimming took off 10 bases at V and 1 base at J, with 5 bases between the two ends. Germline V gives CDR1 ENHRY, CDR2 SYGVKD. The CDR3 spans 12 residues. The CDR3 loop is CATESGANVLTF. The CDR3 DNA reads as TGTGCCACGGAGTCTGGGGCCAACGTCCTGACTTTC.

J is TRBJ1-2 and V is TRBV5-4, with no clear D. V dropped 3 bases and J dropped 8 bases, with 20 bases sitting between them. This CDR3 has 15 amino acids. The germline CDR1 and CDR2 sequences are SGHNT and YYREEE (reference sequence). The chain's CDR3 is CASSSTQFGVKGYTF. CDR3 DNA sequence: TGTGCCAGCAGCTCGACCCAGTTTGGGGTGAAGGGCTACACCTTC. Combining the CDR3 with reference TRBV5-4 and TRBJ1-2 gives the whole variable domain ETGVTQSPTHLIKTRGQQVTLRCSSQSGHNTVSWYQQALGQGPQFIFQYYREEENGRGNFPPRFSGLQFPNYSSELNVNALELDDSALYLCASSSTQFGVKGYTFGSGTRLTVV.

This sequence joins TRBV6-1 and TRBJ1-4; unclear D gene. CDR1 and CDR2 (germline): MNHNS, SASEGT. The CDR3 sequence is 11 residues long. V lost 7 bases and J lost 13, with 13 bases in between. The chain's CDR3 is CASTGGEALFF. The DNA of the CDR3 is TGTGCCAGCACAGGCGGGGAGGCACTGTTTTTT.

The chain employs TRBV4-1 and TRBJ1-1; TRBD1 is a possible D gene (5 bases). The germline V and J ends were trimmed by 1 base and 5 bases, with 17 bases remaining between them. CDR1 MGHRA and CDR2 YSYEKL come from the germline V gene. The CDR3 contains 16 residues. The CDR3: CASSQGPGTAWTEAFF. The CDR3 DNA reads TGCGCCAGCAGCCAAGGCCCCGGGACCGCGTGGACTGAAGCTTTCTTT.

The chain uses TRBV7-9 and TRBJ1-2; D gene uncertain. The CDR3 has 18 amino acids. From germline, CDR1 is SEHNR and CDR2 FQNEAQ (reference sequence). Trimming shortened V by 0 bases and J by 2 bases, and 19 bases separated the two germline ends. In nucleotides, the CDR3 is TGTGCCAGCAGCTTAGCGATATTAGAGGACGGATTCAACTATGGCTACACCTTC. Translated: CASSLAILEDGFNYGYTF.